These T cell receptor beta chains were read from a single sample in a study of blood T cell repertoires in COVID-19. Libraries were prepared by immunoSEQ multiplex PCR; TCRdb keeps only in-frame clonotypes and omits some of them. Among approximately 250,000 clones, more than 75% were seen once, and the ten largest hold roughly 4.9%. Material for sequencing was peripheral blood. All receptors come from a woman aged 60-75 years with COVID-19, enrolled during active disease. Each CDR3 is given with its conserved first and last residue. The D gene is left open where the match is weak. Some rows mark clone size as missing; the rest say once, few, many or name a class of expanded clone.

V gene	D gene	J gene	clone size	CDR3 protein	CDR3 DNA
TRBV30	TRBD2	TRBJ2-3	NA	CAWTLGGLAGATDTQYF	TGTGCCTGGACACTAGGGGGACTAGCGGGAGCCACAGATACGCAGTATTTT
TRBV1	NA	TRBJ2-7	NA	CTSSQPPLEPIYEQYF	TGCACCAGCAGCCAACCCCCCTTGGAGCCGATCTACGAGCAGTACTTC
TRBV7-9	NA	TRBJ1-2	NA	CASSLDGLLVGYTF	TGTGCCAGCAGCTTAGACGGACTCTTGGTTGGCTACACCTTC
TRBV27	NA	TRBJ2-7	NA	CASSLFRLRDYEQYF	TGTGCCAGCAGTTTATTTCGGTTGAGGGACTACGAGCAGTACTTC
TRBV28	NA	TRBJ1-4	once	CASSLQGGDEKLFF	TGTGCCAGCAGTTTACAGGGCGGTGATGAAAAACTGTTTTTT
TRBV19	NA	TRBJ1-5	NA	CASSWGNRNQPQHF	TGTGCCAGTAGTTGGGGCAATCGCAATCAGCCCCAGCATTTT
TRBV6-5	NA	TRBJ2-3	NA	CASKEWRTSTDTQYF	TGTGCCAGCAAGGAATGGCGGACTAGCACAGATACGCAGTATTTT
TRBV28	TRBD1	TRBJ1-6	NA	CASSLRTGVNSPLHF	TGTGCCAGCAGTTTAAGGACAGGGGTTAATTCACCCCTCCACTTT
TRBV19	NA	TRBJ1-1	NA	CASTPEGYTEAFF	TGTGCCAGTACCCCTGAGGGATACACTGAAGCTTTCTTT
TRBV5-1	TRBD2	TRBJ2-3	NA	CASSDRRAGAADTQYF	TGCGCCAGCAGCGACCGCCGAGCGGGAGCGGCAGATACGCAGTATTTT
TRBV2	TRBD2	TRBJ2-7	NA	CASSEGLAARSRAYEQYF	TGTGCCAGCAGTGAAGGGCTAGCGGCACGAAGCAGAGCCTACGAGCAGTACTTC
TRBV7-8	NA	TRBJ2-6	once	CASSLGSTWASGANVLTF	TGTGCCAGCAGCTTAGGCTCGACCTGGGCCTCTGGGGCCAACGTCCTGACTTTC
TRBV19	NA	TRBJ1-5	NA	CAIGHHSNQPQHF	TGTGCCATTGGACACCATAGCAATCAGCCCCAGCATTTT
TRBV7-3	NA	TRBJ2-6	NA	CASSVQGLGANVLTF	TGTGCCAGCAGCGTTCAGGGTCTTGGGGCCAACGTCCTGACTTTC
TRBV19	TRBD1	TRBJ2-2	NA	CASSDRGPGELFF	TGTGCCAGTAGTGACAGGGGGCCCGGGGAGCTGTTTTTT
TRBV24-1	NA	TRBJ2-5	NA	CATSDFRRGETQYF	TGTGCCACCAGTGATTTCCGGCGGGGAGAGACCCAGTACTTC
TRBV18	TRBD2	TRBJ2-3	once	CASSPPQREMSDTQYF	TGTGCCAGCTCACCCCCCCAGCGGGAGATGTCAGATACGCAGTATTTT
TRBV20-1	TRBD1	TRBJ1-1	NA	CSARGKGAAFF	TGCAGTGCTAGGGGGAAGGGGGCAGCTTTCTTT
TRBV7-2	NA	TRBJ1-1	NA	CASSSRRGGVGTEAFF	TGTGCCAGCAGCTCCCGCCGGGGGGGTGTAGGCACTGAAGCTTTCTTT
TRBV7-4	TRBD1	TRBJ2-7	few	CASSYRTGDYEQYF	TGTGCCAGCAGCTATAGGACAGGTGATTACGAGCAGTACTTC
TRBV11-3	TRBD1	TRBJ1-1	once	CASSSTGGSSTEAFF	TGTGCCAGCAGCTCGACAGGGGGCTCAAGCACTGAAGCTTTCTTT
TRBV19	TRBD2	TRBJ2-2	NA	CASGPRGGSGTGELFF	TGTGCCAGTGGCCCCCGGGGCGGGAGCGGTACCGGGGAGCTGTTTTTT
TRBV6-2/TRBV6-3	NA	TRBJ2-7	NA	CASSPTRRDPYEQYF	TGTGCCAGCAGCCCCACCCGGCGGGACCCGTACGAGCAGTACTTC
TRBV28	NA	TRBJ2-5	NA	CASSSLYGGGLETQYF	TGTGCCAGCAGTTCGCTTTATGGGGGAGGTCTGGAGACCCAGTACTTC
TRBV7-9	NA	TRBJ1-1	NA	CASSLAGAGTEAFF	TGTGCCAGCAGCTTAGCGGGGGCGGGCACTGAAGCTTTCTTT
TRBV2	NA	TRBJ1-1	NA	CASSRGRGNTEAFF	TGTGCCAGCAGCCGCGGACGGGGTAACACTGAAGCTTTCTTT
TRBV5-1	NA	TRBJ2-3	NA	CASSLSPAGTDTQYF	TGCGCCAGCAGCTTATCTCCGGCGGGAACAGATACGCAGTATTTT
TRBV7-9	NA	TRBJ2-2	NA	CASSPLYSNTGELFF	TGTGCCAGCAGCCCTTTGTACTCGAACACCGGGGAGCTGTTTTTT
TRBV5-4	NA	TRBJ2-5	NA	CASSLRGSETQYF	TGTGCCAGCAGCTTGAGAGGGTCAGAGACCCAGTACTTC
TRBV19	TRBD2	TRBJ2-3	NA	CASSTRGSGSTDTQYF	TGTGCCAGTAGTACCCGTGGCAGCGGGAGTACAGATACGCAGTATTTT
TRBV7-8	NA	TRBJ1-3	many	CASSVTGSSGNTIYF	TGTGCCAGCAGCGTAACGGGGAGCTCTGGAAACACCATATATTTT
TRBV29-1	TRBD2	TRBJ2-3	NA	CSVEGGGLAGAPDTQYF	TGCAGCGTTGAAGGCGGAGGCCTAGCGGGAGCCCCAGATACGCAGTATTTT
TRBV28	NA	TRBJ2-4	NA	CASSLWGGGAKNIQYF	TGTGCCAGCAGTTTATGGGGAGGGGGGGCCAAAAACATTCAGTACTTC
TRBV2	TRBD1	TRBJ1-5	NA	CASAPTGGIPGPQHF	TGTGCCAGTGCCCCTACAGGGGGCATTCCCGGGCCCCAGCATTTT
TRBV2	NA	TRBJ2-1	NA	CASRGTVAEQFF	TGTGCCAGCAGAGGAACAGTCGCAGAGCAGTTCTTC
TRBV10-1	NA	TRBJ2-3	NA	CASSESRGGSDTQYF	TGCGCCAGCAGTGAGTCGAGGGGAGGATCGGATACGCAGTATTTT
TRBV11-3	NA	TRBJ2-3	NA	CASSLQGGGSTDTQYF	TGTGCCAGCAGCTTACAGGGCGGAGGGAGCACAGATACGCAGTATTTT
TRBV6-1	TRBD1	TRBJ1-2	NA	CASSGMERGPIHYGYTF	TGTGCCAGCAGTGGAATGGAGAGGGGGCCTATTCACTATGGCTACACCTTC
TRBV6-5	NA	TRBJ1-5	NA	CASSIGQDNNQPQHF	TGTGCCAGCAGTATCGGGCAGGACAACAATCAGCCCCAGCATTTT
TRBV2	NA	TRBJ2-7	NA	CASTGERYEQYF	TGTGCCAGCACAGGGGAACGGTACGAGCAGTACTTC
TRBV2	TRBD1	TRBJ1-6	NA	CASRKTGRPYNSPLHF	TGTGCCAGCAGAAAGACAGGGCGGCCGTATAATTCACCCCTCCACTTT
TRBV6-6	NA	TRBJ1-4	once	CASSYAAATNEKLFF	TGTGCCAGCAGTTACGCGGCCGCTACTAATGAAAAACTGTTTTTT
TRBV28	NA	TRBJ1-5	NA	CASRENRVQPQHF	TGTGCCAGCAGGGAAAACAGGGTCCAGCCCCAGCATTTT
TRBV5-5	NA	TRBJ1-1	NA	CASSYLAPNRVMNTEAFF	TGTGCCAGCAGTTACTTGGCCCCCAACAGGGTAATGAACACTGAAGCTTTCTTT
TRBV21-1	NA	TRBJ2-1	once	CASSKSGASYNEQFF	TGTGCCAGCAGCAAAAGCGGGGCCTCCTACAATGAGCAGTTCTTC
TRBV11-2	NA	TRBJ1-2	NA	CASSLEWSRPGWGYTF	TGTGCCAGCAGCTTAGAGTGGAGTCGGCCGGGATGGGGCTACACCTTC
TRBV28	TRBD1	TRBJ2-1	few	CASSDRVGQFF	TGTGCCAGCAGTGACAGGGTAGGGCAGTTCTTC
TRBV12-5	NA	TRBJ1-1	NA	CASGLETKNTEAFF	TGTGCTAGTGGTTTGGAAACAAAGAACACTGAAGCTTTCTTT
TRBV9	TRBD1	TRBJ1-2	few	CASSAGTGGLGYTF	TGTGCCAGCAGCGCTGGGACAGGGGGCCTGGGCTACACCTTC
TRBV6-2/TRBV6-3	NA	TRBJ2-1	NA	CASSYLLATINEQFF	TGTGCCAGCAGTTACCTTCTAGCGACCATCAATGAGCAGTTCTTC
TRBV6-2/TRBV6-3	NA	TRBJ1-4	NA	CASSYGQARLFF	TGTGCCAGCAGTTACGGTCAAGCGAGGCTGTTTTTT